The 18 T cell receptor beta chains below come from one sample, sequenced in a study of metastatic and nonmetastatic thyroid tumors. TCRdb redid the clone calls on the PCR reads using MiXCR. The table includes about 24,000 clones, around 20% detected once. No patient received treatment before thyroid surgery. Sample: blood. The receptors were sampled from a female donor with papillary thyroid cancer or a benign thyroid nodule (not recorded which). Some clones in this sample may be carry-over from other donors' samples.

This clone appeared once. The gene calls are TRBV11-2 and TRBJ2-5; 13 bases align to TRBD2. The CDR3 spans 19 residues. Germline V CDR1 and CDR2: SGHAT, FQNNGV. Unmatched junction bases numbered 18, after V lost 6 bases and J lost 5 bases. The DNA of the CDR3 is TGTGCCAGCAGTCCAGGACTAGCGGGAGTCGTATCAGTAGGGGAGACCCAGTACTTC. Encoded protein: CASSPGLAGVVSVGETQYF.

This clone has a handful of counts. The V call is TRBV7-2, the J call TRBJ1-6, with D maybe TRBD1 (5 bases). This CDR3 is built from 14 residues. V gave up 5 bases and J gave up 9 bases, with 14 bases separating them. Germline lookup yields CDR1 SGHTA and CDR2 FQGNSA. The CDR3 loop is CASSRGVGRSPLHF. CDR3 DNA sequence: TGTGCCAGCAGCCGGGGGGTGGGGCGTTCACCCCTCCACTTT.

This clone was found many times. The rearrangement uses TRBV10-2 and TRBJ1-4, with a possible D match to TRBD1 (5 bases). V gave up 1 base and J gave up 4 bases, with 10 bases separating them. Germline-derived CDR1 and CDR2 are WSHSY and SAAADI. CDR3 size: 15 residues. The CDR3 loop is CASSEYGADNEKLFF. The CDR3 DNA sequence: TGCGCCAGCAGTGAGTACGGGGCGGATAATGAAAAACTGTTTTTT.

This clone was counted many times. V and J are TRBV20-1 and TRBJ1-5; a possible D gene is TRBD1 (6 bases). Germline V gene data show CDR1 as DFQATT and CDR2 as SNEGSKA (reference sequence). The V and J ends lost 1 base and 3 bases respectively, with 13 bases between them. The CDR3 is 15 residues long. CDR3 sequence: CSARGSAGDNQPQHF. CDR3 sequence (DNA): TGCAGTGCTAGAGGGTCGGCAGGGGACAATCAGCCCCAGCATTTT.

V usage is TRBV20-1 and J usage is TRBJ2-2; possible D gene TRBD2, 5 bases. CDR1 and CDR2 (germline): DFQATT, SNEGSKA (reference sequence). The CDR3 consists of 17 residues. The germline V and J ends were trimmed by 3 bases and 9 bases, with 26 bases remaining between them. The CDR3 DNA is TGCAGTGCTAGTTGGTACAGAGGGCCCGGGATGGGCTGGGAGCTGTTTTTT. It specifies CSASWYRGPGMGWELFF.

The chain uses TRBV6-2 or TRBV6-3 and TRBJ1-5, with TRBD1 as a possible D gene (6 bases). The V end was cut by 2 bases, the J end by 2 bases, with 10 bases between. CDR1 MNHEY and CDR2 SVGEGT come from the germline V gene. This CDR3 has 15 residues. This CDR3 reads CASSYGTLGNQPQHF. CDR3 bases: TGTGCCAGCAGTTACGGGACATTGGGCAATCAGCCCCAGCATTTT.

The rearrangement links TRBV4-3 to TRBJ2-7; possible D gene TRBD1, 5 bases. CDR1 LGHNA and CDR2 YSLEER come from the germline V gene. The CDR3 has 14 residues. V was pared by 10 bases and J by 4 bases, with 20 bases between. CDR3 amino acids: CANRQGLQLYEQYF. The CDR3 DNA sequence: TGCGCCAACAGGCAAGGCCTACAGTTATACGAGCAGTACTTC.

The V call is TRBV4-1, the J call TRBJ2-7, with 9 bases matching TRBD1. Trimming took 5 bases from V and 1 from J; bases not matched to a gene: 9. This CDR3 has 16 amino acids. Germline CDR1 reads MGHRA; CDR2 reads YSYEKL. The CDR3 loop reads CASSVLPGQGSYEQYF. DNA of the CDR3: TGCGCCAGCAGCGTCCTACCGGGACAGGGTTCCTACGAGCAGTACTTC.

CDR3 in amino acids: CSAPGEGARNEQFF. The CDR3 DNA follows: TGCAGTGCTCCTGGAGAGGGGGCAAGGAACGAGCAGTTCTTC. The chain combines TRBV20-1 with TRBJ2-1; the match to TRBD1 covers 7 bases. Germline CDR1 and CDR2: DFQATT and SNEGSKA (reference sequence). The CDR3 contains 14 residues. J lost 10 bases, V lost 5 bases, and 14 bases had no gene match.

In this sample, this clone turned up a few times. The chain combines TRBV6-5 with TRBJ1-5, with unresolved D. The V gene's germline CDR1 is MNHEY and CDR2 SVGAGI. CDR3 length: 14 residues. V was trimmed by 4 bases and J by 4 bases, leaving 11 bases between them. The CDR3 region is CASSFGDGNQPQHF. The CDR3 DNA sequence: TGTGCCAGCAGTTTTGGGGATGGGAATCAGCCCCAGCATTTT.

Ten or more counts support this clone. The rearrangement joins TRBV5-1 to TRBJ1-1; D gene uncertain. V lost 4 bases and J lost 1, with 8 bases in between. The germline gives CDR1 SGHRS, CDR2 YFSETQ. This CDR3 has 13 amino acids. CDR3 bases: TGCGCCAGCAGCCTGGCAGGGAACACTGAAGCTTTCTTT. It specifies CASSLAGNTEAFF.

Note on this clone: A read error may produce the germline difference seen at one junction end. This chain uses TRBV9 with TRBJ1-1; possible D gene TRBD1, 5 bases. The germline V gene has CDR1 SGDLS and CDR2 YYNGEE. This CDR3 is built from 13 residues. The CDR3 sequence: CACSARQGTEAFF. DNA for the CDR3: TGTGCCTGCAGCGCCCGTCAGGGCACTGAAGCTTTCTTT. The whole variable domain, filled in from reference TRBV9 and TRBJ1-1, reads DSGVTQTPKHLITATGQRVTLRCSPRSGDLSVYWYQQSLDQGLQFLIQYYNGEERAKGNILERFSAQQFPDLHSELNLSSLELGDSALYFCACSARQGTEAFFGQGTRLTVV.

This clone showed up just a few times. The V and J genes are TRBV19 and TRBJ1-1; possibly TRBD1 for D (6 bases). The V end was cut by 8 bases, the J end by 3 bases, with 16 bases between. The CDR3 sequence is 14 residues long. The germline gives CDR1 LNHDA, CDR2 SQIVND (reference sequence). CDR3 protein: CASRGANFYTEAFF. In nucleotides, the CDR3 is TGTGCCAGTCGGGGGGCGAATTTCTACACTGAAGCTTTCTTT. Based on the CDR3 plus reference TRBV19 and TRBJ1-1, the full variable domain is DGGITQSPKYLFRKEGQNVTLSCEQNLNHDAMYWYRQDPGQGLRLIYYSQIVNDFQKGDIAEGYSVSREKKESFPLTVTSAQKNPTAFYLCASRGANFYTEAFFGQGTRLTVV.

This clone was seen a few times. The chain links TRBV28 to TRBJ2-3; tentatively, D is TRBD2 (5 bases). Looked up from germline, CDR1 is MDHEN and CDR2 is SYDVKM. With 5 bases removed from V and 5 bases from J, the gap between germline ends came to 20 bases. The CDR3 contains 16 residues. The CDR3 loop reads CASSQCAAVEEDTQYF. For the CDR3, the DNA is TGTGCCAGCAGTCAGTGTGCAGCGGTGGAGGAAGATACGCAGTATTTT.

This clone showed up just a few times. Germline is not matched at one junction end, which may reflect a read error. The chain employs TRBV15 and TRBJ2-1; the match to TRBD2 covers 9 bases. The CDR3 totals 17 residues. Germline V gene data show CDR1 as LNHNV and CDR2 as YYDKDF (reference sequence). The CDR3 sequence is CATSREVAGVAYNEQFF. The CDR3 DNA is TGTGCCACCAGCAGAGAGGTAGCGGGGGTTGCGTACAACGAGCAGTTCTTC.

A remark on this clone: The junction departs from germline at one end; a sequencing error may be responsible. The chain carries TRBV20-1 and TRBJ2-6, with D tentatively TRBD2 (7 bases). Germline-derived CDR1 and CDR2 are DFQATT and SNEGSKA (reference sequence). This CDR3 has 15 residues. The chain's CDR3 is CIALIGGAGANVLTF. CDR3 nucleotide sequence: TGCATTGCTCTCATTGGGGGGGCCGGGGCGAACGTCCTGACTTTC.

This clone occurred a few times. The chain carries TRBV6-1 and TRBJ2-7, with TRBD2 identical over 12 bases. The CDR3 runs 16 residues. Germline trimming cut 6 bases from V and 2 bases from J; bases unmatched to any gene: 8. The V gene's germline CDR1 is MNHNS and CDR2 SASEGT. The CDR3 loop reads CASSRTSGTYTYEQYF. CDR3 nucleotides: TGTGCCAGCAGCCGGACTAGCGGGACCTATACCTACGAGCAGTACTTC.

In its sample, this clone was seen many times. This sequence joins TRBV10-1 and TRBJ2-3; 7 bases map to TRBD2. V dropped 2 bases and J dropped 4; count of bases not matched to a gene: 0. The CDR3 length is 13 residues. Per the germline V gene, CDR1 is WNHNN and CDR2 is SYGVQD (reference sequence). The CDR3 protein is CASSEGLADTQYF. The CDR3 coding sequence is TGCGCCAGCAGTGAGGGACTAGCAGATACGCAGTATTTT.